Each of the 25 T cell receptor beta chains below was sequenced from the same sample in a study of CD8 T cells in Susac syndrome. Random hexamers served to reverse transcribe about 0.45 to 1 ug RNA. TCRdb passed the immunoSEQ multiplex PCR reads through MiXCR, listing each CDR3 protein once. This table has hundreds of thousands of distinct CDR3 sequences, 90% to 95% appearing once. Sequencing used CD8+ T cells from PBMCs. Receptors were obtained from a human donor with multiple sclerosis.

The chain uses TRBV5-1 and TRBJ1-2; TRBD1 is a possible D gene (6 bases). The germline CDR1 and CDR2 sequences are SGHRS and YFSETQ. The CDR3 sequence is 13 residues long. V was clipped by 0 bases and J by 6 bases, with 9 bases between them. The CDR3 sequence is CASSLVGGHGYTF. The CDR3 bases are TGCGCCAGCAGCTTGGTAGGGGGTCATGGCTACACCTTC.

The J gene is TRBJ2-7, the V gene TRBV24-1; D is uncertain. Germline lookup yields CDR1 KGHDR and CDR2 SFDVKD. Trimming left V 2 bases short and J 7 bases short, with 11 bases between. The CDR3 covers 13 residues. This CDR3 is CATSDSRLQEQYF. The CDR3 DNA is TGTGCCACCAGTGATTCCCGTTTGCAGGAGCAGTACTTC.

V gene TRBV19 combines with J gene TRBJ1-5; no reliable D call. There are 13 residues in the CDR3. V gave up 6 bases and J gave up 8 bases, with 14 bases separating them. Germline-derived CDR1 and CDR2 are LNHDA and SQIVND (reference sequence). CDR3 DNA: TGTGCCAGTAGCCCATGGGCGGTCGAGCCCCAGCATTTT. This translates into CASSPWAVEPQHF. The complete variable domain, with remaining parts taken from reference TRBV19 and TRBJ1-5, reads DGGITQSPKYLFRKEGQNVTLSCEQNLNHDAMYWYRQDPGQGLRLIYYSQIVNDFQKGDIAEGYSVSREKKESFPLTVTSAQKNPTAFYLCASSPWAVEPQHFGDGTRLSIL.

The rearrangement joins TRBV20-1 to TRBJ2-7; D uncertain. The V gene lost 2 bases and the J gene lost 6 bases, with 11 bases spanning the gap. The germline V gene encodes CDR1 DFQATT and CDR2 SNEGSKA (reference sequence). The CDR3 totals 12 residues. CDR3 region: CSARLGLLEQYF. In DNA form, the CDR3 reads TGCAGTGCTAGACTAGGGCTCCTCGAGCAGTACTTC.

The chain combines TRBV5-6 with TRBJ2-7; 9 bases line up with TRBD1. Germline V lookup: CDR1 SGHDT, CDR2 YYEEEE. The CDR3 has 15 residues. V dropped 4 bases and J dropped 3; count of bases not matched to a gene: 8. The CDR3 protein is CASSIRTGVLYEQYF. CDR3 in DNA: TGTGCCAGCAGCATACGGACAGGGGTTCTCTACGAGCAGTACTTC.

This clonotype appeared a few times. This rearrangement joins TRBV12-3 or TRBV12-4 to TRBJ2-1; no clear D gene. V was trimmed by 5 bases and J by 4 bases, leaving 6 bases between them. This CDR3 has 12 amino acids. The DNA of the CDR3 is TGTGCCAGCAGTGCCTCGTACAATGAGCAGTTCTTC. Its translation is CASSASYNEQFF.

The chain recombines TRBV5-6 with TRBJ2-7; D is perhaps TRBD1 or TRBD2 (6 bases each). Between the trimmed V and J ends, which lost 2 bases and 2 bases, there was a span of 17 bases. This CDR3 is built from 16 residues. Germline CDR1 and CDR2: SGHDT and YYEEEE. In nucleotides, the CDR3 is TGTGCCAGCAGCTTAATGGGGGGCCCCTCCACCTACGAGCAGTACTTC. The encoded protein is CASSLMGGPSTYEQYF.

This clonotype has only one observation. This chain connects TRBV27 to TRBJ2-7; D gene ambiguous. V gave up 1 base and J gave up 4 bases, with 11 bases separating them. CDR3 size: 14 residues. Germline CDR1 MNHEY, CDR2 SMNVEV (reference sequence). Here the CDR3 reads CASSLFFYGYEQYF. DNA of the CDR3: TGTGCCAGCAGTTTATTCTTTTATGGGTACGAGCAGTACTTC.

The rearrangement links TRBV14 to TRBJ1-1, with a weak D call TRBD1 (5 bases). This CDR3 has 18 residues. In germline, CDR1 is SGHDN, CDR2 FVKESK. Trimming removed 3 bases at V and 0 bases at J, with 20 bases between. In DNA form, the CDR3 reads TGTGCCAGCAGCCAGCCCTGGGCGGGGGGGATCATGAACACTGAAGCTTTCTTT. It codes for CASSQPWAGGIMNTEAFF.

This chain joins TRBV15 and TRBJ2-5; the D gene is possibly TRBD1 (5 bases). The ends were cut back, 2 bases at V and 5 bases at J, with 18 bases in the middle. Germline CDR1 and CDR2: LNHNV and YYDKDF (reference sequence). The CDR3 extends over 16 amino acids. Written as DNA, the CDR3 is TGTGCCACCAGCAGACCCCAGGGCGGAGAGAGGGAGACCCAGTACTTC. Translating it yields CATSRPQGGERETQYF. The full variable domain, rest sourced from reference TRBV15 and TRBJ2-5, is DAMVIQNPRYQVTQFGKPVTLSCSQTLNHNVMYWYQQKSSQAPKLLFHYYDKDFNNEADTPDNFQSRRPNTSFCFLDIRSPGLGDTAMYLCATSRPQGGERETQYFGPGTRLLVL.

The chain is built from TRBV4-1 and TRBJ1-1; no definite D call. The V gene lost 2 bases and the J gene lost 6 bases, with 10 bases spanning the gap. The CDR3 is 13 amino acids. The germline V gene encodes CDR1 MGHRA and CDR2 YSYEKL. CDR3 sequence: CASSQLAVSEAFF. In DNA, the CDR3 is TGCGCCAGCAGCCAATTAGCAGTTTCTGAAGCTTTCTTT.

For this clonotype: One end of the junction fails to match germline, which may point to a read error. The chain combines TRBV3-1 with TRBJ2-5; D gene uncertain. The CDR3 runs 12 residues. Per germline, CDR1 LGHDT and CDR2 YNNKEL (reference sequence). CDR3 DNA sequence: TGTGCCAGCAGCCGAGATCTCCGTAGGAAGGACTTC. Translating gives CASSRDLRRKDF.

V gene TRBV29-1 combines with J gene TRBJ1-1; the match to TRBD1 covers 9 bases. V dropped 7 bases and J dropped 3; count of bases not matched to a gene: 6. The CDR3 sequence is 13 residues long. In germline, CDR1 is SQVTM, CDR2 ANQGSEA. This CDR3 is CSAKGQGDTEAFF. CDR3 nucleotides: TGCAGCGCCAAGGGACAGGGAGACACTGAAGCTTTCTTT. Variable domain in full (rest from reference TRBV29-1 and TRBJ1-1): SAVISQKPSRDICQRGTSLTIQCQVDSQVTMMFWYRQQPGQSLTLIATANQGSEATYESGFVIDKFPISRPNLTFSTLTVSNMSPEDSSIYLCSAKGQGDTEAFFGQGTRLTVV.

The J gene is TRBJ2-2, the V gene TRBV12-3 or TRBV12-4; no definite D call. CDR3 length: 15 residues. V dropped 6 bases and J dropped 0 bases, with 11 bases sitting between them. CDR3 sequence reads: CASRALPSNTGELFF. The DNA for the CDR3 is TGTGCCAGCAGGGCCCTTCCCTCGAACACCGGGGAGCTGTTTTTT.

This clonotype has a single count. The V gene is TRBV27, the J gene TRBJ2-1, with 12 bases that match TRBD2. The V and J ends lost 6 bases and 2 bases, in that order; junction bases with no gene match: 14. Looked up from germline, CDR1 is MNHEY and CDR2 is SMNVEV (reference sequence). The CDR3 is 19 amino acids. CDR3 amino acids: CASSLMGLAGGIPYNEQFF. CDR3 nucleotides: TGTGCCAGCAGCCTCATGGGGCTAGCGGGAGGGATTCCCTACAATGAGCAGTTCTTC.

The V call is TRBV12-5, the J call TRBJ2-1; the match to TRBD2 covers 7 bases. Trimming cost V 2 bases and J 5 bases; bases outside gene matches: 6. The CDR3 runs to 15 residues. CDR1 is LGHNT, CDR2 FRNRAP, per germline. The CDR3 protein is CASGLYEAGDNEQFF. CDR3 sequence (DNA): TGTGCTAGTGGTTTGTATGAGGCGGGGGACAATGAGCAGTTCTTC.

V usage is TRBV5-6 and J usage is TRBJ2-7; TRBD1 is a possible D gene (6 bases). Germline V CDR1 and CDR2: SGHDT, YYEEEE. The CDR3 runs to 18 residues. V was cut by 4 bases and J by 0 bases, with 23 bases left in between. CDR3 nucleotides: TGTGCCAGCAGCCTCCTGCCAGGGGTGGCAGGGAGCTCCTACGAGCAGTACTTC. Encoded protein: CASSLLPGVAGSSYEQYF.

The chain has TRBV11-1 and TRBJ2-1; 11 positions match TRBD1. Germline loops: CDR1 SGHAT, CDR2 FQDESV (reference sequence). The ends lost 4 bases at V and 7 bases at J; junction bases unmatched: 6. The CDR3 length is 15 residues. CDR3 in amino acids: CASSSGQGALNEQFF. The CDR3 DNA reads TGTGCCAGCAGCTCCGGACAGGGGGCGCTTAATGAGCAGTTCTTC.

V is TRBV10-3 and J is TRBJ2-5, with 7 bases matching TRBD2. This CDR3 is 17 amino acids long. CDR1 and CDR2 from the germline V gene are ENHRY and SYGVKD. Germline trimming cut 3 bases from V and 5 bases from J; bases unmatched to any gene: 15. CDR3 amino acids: CAISDAREGRERETQYF. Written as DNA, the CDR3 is TGTGCCATCAGTGACGCGCGAGAGGGGCGGGAGAGGGAGACCCAGTACTTC.

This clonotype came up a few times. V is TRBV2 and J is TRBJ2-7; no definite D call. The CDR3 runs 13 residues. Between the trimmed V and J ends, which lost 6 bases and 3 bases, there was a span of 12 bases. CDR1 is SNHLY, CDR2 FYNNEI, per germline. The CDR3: CASRLDGDYEQYF. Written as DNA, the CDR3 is TGTGCCAGCAGACTTGACGGTGACTACGAGCAGTACTTC.

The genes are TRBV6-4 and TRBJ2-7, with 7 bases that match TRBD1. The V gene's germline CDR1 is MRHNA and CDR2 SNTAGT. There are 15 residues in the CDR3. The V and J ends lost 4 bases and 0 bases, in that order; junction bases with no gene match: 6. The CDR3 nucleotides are TGTGCCAGCAGTGCCGGGACAGTTATCTCCTACGAGCAGTACTTC. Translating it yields CASSAGTVISYEQYF.

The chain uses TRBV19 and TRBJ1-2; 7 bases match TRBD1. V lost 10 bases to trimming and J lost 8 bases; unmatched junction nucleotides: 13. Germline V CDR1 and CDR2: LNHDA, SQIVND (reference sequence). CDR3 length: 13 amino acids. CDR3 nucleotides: TGTGCCACCTACTTCTGGGACAGTCCCGGCTACACCTTC. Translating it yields CATYFWDSPGYTF.

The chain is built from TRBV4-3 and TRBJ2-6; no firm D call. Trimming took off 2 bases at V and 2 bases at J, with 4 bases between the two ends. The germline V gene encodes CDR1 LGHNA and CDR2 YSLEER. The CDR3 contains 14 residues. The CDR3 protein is CASSQITGANVLTF. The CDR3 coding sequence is TGCGCCAGCAGCCAAATAACTGGGGCCAACGTCCTGACTTTC.

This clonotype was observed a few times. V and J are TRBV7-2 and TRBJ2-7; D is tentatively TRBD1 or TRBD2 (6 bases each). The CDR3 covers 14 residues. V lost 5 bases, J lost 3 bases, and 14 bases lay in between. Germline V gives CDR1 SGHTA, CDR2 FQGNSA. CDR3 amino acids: CASSPTGGNYEQYF. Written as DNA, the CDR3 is TGTGCCAGCAGCCCCACCGGGGGCAACTACGAGCAGTACTTC.

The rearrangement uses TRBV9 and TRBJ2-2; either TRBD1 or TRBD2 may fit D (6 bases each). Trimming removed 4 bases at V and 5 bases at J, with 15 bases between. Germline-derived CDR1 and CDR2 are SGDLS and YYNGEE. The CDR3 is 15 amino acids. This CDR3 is CASSLGGKKTGELFF. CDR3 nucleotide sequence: TGTGCCAGCAGCCTCGGGGGCAAGAAGACCGGGGAGCTGTTTTTT.